This entry lists 26 T cell receptor beta chains sequenced from one sample in a study of T cell repertoires and Cas9 in healthy adults. Data came from immunoSEQ multiplex PCR; TCRdb stores just in-frame clones and leaves some out. The repertoire holds approximately 21,000 clones, with roughly 90% as singletons. The sample was CD4+ effector T cells (CD127+, CD25-, CD137-, CD154-) from PBMCs; culture status not recorded. These receptors originate from a human donor in good health.

V and J are TRBV7-2 and TRBJ2-2, with D tentatively TRBD1 (6 bases). Trimming stripped 5 bases from V and 2 bases from J, with 9 bases between. Germline V CDR1 and CDR2: SGHTA, FQGNSA. This CDR3 comprises 14 residues. In nucleotides, the CDR3 is TGTGCCAGCAGCCCACAGGGAAACACCGGGGAGCTGTTTTTT. Its translation is CASSPQGNTGELFF.

V is TRBV7-6 and J is TRBJ2-4; D is unresolved. The CDR3 is 14 residues long. The V end lost 2 bases, the J end lost 8 bases, and 13 bases lay between the germline ends. CDR1 is SGHVS and CDR2 is FNYEAQ in the germline V gene. CDR3 nucleotide sequence: TGTGCCAGCAGCTTACGTTCTACGCAGGACATTCAGTACTTC. Amino acid sequence: CASSLRSTQDIQYF.

The gene calls are TRBV27 and TRBJ1-2; D is unresolved. Trimming cost V 4 bases and J 4 bases, with 16 bases left between them. CDR3 length equals 15 residues. Germline V CDR1 and CDR2: MNHEY, SMNVEV (reference sequence). The CDR3 nucleotides are TGTGCCAGCAGTTCCCACCCCGGGATACGCTATGGCTACACCTTC. Translating gives CASSSHPGIRYGYTF.

This clone was seen a single time. The chain employs TRBV9 and TRBJ2-5, with 7 bases fitting TRBD2. The trim removed 2 bases at V and 2 bases at J, leaving 6 bases unmatched. The CDR3 consists of 15 residues. Germline loops: CDR1 SGDLS, CDR2 YYNGEE. The CDR3 DNA reads as TGTGCCAGCAGCGTCGGTCTAGCGGAACAAGAGACCCAGTACTTC. Amino acid sequence: CASSVGLAEQETQYF.

As concerns this clone: The sample contains more than one DNA sequence encoding this CDR3. The rearrangement joins TRBV6-5 to TRBJ1-1; D remains ambiguous. The CDR3 is made up of 15 amino acids. CDR1 MNHEY and CDR2 SVGAGI come from the germline V gene. V was trimmed by 8 bases and J by 0 bases, leaving 16 bases between them. The CDR3 DNA follows: TGTGCCAGCTCTCGCAGCCAGATAATGAACACTGAAGCTTTCTTT. This codes for CASSRSQIMNTEAFF.

This clone was seen just once. The V and J genes are TRBV29-1 and TRBJ1-2; 11 bases align to TRBD1. Germline-derived CDR1 and CDR2 are SQVTM and ANQGSEA. The CDR3 runs to 16 residues. V gave up 0 bases and J gave up 7 bases; unmatched junction bases: 10. The CDR3 region is CSVEEPGTGGIGGYTF. In nucleotides, the CDR3 is TGCAGCGTTGAAGAACCTGGGACAGGGGGTATAGGTGGCTACACCTTC.

The V gene is TRBV28, the J gene TRBJ2-5, with 9 bases matching TRBD1. The junction had 10 bases not matched to a gene; V was cut back by 5 bases and J by 6 bases. Germline values: CDR1 MDHEN, CDR2 SYDVKM. The CDR3 loop spans 15 amino acids. As DNA, the CDR3 is TGTGCCAGCAGTGCACCGGGACAGGGAAGGAAGACCCAGTACTTC. This codes for CASSAPGQGRKTQYF.

The chain uses TRBV29-1 and TRBJ1-2; the D gene is possibly TRBD1 (6 bases). Germline-derived CDR1 and CDR2 are SQVTM and ANQGSEA. CDR3 size: 13 residues. Between the trimmed V and J ends, which lost 2 bases and 6 bases, there was a span of 13 bases. The CDR3 protein is CSVERGGGDGYTF. The CDR3 bases are TGCAGCGTTGAAAGAGGGGGTGGGGATGGCTACACCTTC.

V and J are TRBV6-5 and TRBJ1-6, with D hard to call. The germline V gene has CDR1 MNHEY and CDR2 SVGAGI. V was trimmed by 6 bases and J by 2 bases, leaving 8 bases between them. The CDR3 runs to 14 residues. This chain's CDR3 is CASSAGAYNSPLHF. The CDR3 region has the DNA TGTGCCAGCAGCGCCGGGGCCTATAATTCACCCCTCCACTTT.

This chain uses TRBV11-2 with TRBJ2-5; 8 bases align to TRBD1. The CDR3 totals 14 residues. J lost 4 bases, V lost 5 bases, and 6 bases had no gene match. Germline CDR1 reads SGHAT; CDR2 reads FQNNGV. CDR3 sequence: CASSPPGTGETQYF. CDR3 bases: TGTGCCAGCAGCCCCCCCGGGACAGGAGAGACCCAGTACTTC.

This chain links TRBV6-1 with TRBJ1-1, with D perhaps matching TRBD1 (5 bases). The CDR3 has 12 residues. V dropped 4 bases and J dropped 5 bases, with 8 bases sitting between them. Germline V gives CDR1 MNHNS, CDR2 SASEGT. The CDR3 DNA sequence: TGTGCCAGCAGTGTAGGGACGACTGAAGCTTTCTTT. It codes for CASSVGTTEAFF.

The chain combines TRBV7-6 with TRBJ2-3; D gene ambiguous. Germline V gives CDR1 SGHVS, CDR2 FNYEAQ. This CDR3 is 15 amino acids long. The V end lost 5 bases, the J end lost 3 bases, and 15 bases lay between the germline ends. The CDR3 DNA follows: TGTGCCAGCAGCGGACGAGGATTGGAGACAGATACGCAGTATTTT. Encoded protein: CASSGRGLETDTQYF.

Note on this clone: Mismatch with germline at one junction end may stem from a read error. The rearrangement links TRBV10-1 to TRBJ2-7, with D possibly matching TRBD2 (5 bases). CDR1 is WNHNN and CDR2 is SYGVQD in the germline V gene (reference sequence). The CDR3 covers 14 residues. The CDR3 sequence is CASSESGDGGWMHF. As DNA, the CDR3 is TGCGCCAGCAGTGAGTCGGGAGACGGCGGCTGGATGCACTTC.

The J gene is TRBJ2-7, the V gene TRBV27; tentative D call: TRBD1 (5 bases). This CDR3 is built from 14 residues. In germline, CDR1 is MNHEY, CDR2 SMNVEV (reference sequence). V was cut by 4 bases and J by 2 bases, with 12 bases left in between. CDR3 sequence: CASSWTKGPYEQYF. CDR3 nucleotides: TGTGCCAGCAGTTGGACAAAGGGCCCCTACGAGCAGTACTTC.

The chain links TRBV7-2 to TRBJ2-2, with 7 bases aligning to TRBD1. CDR1 and CDR2 from the germline V gene are SGHTA and FQGNSA. With 6 bases clipped from V and 0 bases from J, the junction kept 4 bases outside the gene matches. The CDR3 loop spans 15 amino acids. The CDR3 DNA reads as TGTGCCAGCAGTCCCGGGACAGCGAACACCGGGGAGCTGTTTTTT. This encodes CASSPGTANTGELFF.

The chain recombines TRBV2 with TRBJ1-5; no firm D call. Germline V lookup: CDR1 SNHLY, CDR2 FYNNEI. V was cut by 6 bases and J by 6 bases, with 9 bases left in between. The CDR3 loop spans 12 amino acids. DNA for the CDR3: TGTGCCAGCAGATCTTCGGGTCAGCCCCAGCATTTT. It specifies CASRSSGQPQHF.

The chain has TRBV2 and TRBJ2-1; 8 nucleotides line up with TRBD1. CDR3 length: 15 residues. Germline V gene sequence: CDR1 SNHLY, CDR2 FYNNEI. Germline trimming cut 6 bases from V and 2 bases from J; bases unmatched to any gene: 6. CDR3 in amino acids: CASRKDRATYNEQFF. The CDR3 DNA sequence: TGTGCCAGCAGGAAGGACAGGGCCACCTACAATGAGCAGTTCTTC.

A single count supports this clone. The chain joins TRBV7-2 to TRBJ2-1; 16 bases agree with TRBD2. CDR3 length: 17 residues. J lost 9 bases, V lost 6 bases, and 11 bases had no gene match. Germline lookup yields CDR1 SGHTA and CDR2 FQGNSA. The CDR3 reads CASSYGTSGGAQSEQFF. The CDR3 DNA reads TGTGCCAGCAGTTACGGGACTAGCGGGGGGGCTCAGAGTGAGCAGTTCTTC.

The chain employs TRBV2 and TRBJ1-2, with D maybe TRBD1 (5 bases). Germline CDR1 SNHLY, CDR2 FYNNEI. V lost 4 bases and J lost 7, with 13 bases in between. The CDR3 runs 13 residues. The CDR3 here is CASSGQGVIGYTF. In DNA, the CDR3 is TGTGCCAGCAGTGGTCAGGGTGTTATTGGCTACACCTTC.

The V call is TRBV6-5, the J call TRBJ1-1; TRBD1 agrees at 8 bases. V shed 4 bases, J shed 6 bases, and the junction held 7 bases outside the gene matches. This CDR3 has 14 amino acids. Germline CDR1 reads MNHEY; CDR2 reads SVGAGI. In nucleotides, the CDR3 is TGTGCCAGCAGTTTACACAGGGGGAGAGCTGAAGCTTTCTTT. It yields the protein CASSLHRGRAEAFF.

The rearrangement links TRBV28 to TRBJ2-7; D not resolved. The CDR3 contains 12 residues. Trimming cost V 7 bases and J 4 bases, with 11 bases left between them. Germline CDR1 MDHEN, CDR2 SYDVKM. CDR3 region: CASKRQPYEQYF. CDR3 nucleotide sequence: TGTGCCAGCAAGAGACAACCATACGAGCAGTACTTC.

The genes are TRBV14 and TRBJ2-1; D ambiguous. With 1 base removed from V and 5 bases from J, the gap between germline ends came to 6 bases. The CDR3 has 13 residues. Germline V CDR1 and CDR2: SGHDN, FVKESK. The CDR3 sequence is CASSQGPNNEQFF. The CDR3 nucleotides read TGTGCCAGCAGCCAAGGGCCGAACAATGAGCAGTTCTTC.

The V and J genes are TRBV4-2 and TRBJ2-5, with 7 bases aligning to TRBD1. Germline loops: CDR1 LGHNA, CDR2 YNFKEQ. V gave up 4 bases and J gave up 1 base; unmatched junction bases: 9. The CDR3 has 16 residues. In nucleotides, the CDR3 is TGTGCCAGCAGCCCCGGGGAGACAGGGCGCCAAGAGACCCAGTACTTC. Amino acids: CASSPGETGRQETQYF.

The chain uses TRBV11-3 and TRBJ2-7; a possible D gene is TRBD1 (6 bases). Trimming left V 4 bases short and J 3 bases short, with 16 bases between. The CDR3 runs to 15 residues. Germline lookup yields CDR1 SGHNT and CDR2 YENEEA. The CDR3 DNA reads TGTGCCAGCAGCTCCCGTTTACAGGGCAGCTACGAGCAGTACTTC. Translating gives CASSSRLQGSYEQYF.

In DNA, the CDR3 is TGTGCCAGCTCGGTTGGGGGCGCGTACGAGCAGTACTTC. This gives the protein CASSVGGAYEQYF. V usage is TRBV7-8 and J usage is TRBJ2-7; possibly TRBD1 for D (6 bases). Trimming took 8 bases from V and 4 from J, leaving 15 bases between them. In germline, CDR1 is SGHVS, CDR2 FQNEAQ. The CDR3 loop spans 13 amino acids. Variable domain in full (rest from reference TRBV7-8 and TRBJ2-7): GAGVSQSPRYKVAKRGQDVALRCDPISGHVSLFWYQQALGQGPEFLTYFQNEAQLDKSGLPSDRFFAERPEGSVSTLKIQRTQQEDSAVYLCASSVGGAYEQYFGPGTRLTVT.

This chain connects TRBV5-6 to TRBJ2-3; 12 bases fit TRBD2. V dropped 4 bases and J dropped 5; count of bases not matched to a gene: 8. Germline lookup yields CDR1 SGHDT and CDR2 YYEEEE. CDR3 length: 16 amino acids. The CDR3 reads CASSLTSGGQGDTQYF. The DNA of the CDR3 is TGTGCCAGCAGCCTAACTAGCGGGGGGCAGGGAGATACGCAGTATTTT.